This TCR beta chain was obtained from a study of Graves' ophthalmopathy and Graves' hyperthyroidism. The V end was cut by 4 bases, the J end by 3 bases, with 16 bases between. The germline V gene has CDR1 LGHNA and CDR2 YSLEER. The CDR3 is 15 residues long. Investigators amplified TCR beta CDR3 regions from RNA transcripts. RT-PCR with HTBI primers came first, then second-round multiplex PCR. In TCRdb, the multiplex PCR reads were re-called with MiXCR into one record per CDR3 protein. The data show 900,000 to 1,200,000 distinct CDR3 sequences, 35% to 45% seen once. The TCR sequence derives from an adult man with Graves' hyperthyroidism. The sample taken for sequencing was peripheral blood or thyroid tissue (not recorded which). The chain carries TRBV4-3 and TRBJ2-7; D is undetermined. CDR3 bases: TGCGCCAGCAGCCGAAGACGTACGGACGGCTACGAGCAGTACTTC. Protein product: CASSRRRTDGYEQYF.